At least ten counts were recorded for the clone carrying this TCR beta chain. No antigen is known for it. Amplification of TCR beta CDR3 regions was performed using RNA transcripts as template. The HTBI primer set served for first-round RT-PCR of the TCR CDR3. TCRdb reprocessed the multiplex PCR reads with MiXCR, giving one entry per CDR3 protein. Among 600,000 to 800,000 distinct CDR3 sequences listed, 30% to 40% were seen once. The V end was cut by 2 bases, the J end by 3 bases, with 10 bases between. Germline lookup yields CDR1 ENHRY and CDR2 SYGVKD. The CDR3 totals 14 residues. This sample was taken from a study of T cells in Graves' hyperthyroidism and ophthalmopathy. In making diagnoses, clinical symptoms, serum thyroxine and TRAb, thyroid ultrasound and orbital computed tomography were all used. Broader study findings: In the analysis, a 13 V-J model separated ophthalmopathy from stable hyperthyroidism.

J is TRBJ1-2 and V is TRBV10-3, with D maybe TRBD1 (5 bases). Sequencing was performed on blood. This clonotype originated in a woman aged 40 to 50 with Graves' hyperthyroidism. The CDR3 protein is CAISEGGQDYGYTF. The CDR3 DNA reads as TGTGCCATCAGTGAGGGGGGTCAGGACTATGGCTACACCTTC.